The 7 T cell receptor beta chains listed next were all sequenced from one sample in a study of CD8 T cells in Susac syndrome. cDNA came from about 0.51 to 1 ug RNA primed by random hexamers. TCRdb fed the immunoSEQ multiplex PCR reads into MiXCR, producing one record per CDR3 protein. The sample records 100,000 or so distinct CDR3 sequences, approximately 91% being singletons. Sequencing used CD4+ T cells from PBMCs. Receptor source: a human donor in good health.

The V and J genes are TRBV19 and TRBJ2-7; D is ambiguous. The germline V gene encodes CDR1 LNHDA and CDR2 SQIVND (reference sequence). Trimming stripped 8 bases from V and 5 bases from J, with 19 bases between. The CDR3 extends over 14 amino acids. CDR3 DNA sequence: TGTGCCAGTTCAGTATCGTCTAGGACCCACGAGCAGTACTTC. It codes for CASSVSSRTHEQYF.

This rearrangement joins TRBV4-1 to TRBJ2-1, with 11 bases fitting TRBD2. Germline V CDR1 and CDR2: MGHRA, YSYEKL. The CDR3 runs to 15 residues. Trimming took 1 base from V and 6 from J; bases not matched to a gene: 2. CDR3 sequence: CASSQVTSGSNEQFF. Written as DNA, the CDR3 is TGCGCCAGCAGCCAAGTTACTAGCGGGAGCAATGAGCAGTTCTTC.

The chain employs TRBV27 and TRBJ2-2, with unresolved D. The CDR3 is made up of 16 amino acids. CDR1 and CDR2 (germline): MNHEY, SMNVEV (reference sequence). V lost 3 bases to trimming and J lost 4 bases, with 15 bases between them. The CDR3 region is CASSFGSLTSTGELFF. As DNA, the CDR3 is TGTGCCAGCAGTTTTGGAAGCTTGACGAGCACCGGGGAGCTGTTTTTT.

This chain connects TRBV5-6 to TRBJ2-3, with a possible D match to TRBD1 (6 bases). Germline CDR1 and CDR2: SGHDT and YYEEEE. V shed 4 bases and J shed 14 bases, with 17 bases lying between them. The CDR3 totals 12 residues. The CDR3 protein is CASSPGTNHPYF. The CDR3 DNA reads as TGTGCCAGCAGCCCAGGGACAAATCATCCGTATTTT.

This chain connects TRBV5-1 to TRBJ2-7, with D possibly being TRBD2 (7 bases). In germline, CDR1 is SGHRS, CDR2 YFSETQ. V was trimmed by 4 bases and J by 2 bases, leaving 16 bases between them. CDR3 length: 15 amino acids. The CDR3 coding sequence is TGCGCCAGCAGCGCCGGGGGGCCGCCACCCTACGAGCAGTACTTC. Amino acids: CASSAGGPPPYEQYF.

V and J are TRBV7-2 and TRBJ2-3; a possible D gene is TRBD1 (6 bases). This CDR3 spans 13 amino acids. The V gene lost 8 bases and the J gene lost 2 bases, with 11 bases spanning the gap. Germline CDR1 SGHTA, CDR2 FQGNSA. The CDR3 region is CASRMGATDTQYF. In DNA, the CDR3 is TGTGCCAGCCGAATGGGGGCCACAGATACGCAGTATTTT.

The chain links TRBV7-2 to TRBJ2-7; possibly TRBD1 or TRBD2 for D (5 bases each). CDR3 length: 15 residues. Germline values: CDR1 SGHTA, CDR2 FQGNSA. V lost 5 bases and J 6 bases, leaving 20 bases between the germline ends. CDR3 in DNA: TGTGCCAGCAGCACGACGTCATCAGGGAGCTCCGAGCAGTACTTC. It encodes CASSTTSSGSSEQYF. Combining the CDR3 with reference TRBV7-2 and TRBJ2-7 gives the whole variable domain GAGVSQSPSNKVTEKGKDVELRCDPISGHTALYWYRQSLGQGLEFLIYFQGNSAPDKSGLPSDRFSAERTGGSVSTLTIQRTQQEDSAVYLCASSTTSSGSSEQYFGPGTRLTVT.